The T cell receptor beta chain described here comes from a study of T cells and Merkel cell carcinoma outcomes. TCRdb keeps only in-frame clones here, not all; method: immunoSEQ multiplex PCR. Seen here are under 15,000 clones, roughly 95% observed once, and the top ten hold around 0.91%. Trimming stripped 6 bases from V and 3 bases from J, with 18 bases between. The CDR3 runs 14 residues. The germline V gene has CDR1 SQVTM and CDR2 ANQGSEA. This clone was observed once. The TCR sequence derives from a human donor with Merkel cell carcinoma. Specimen: tumor tissue from Merkel cell carcinoma. The rearrangement joins TRBV29-1 to TRBJ2-7; tentative D call: TRBD2 (6 bases). As DNA, the CDR3 is TGCAGCGTGGGGGAAGGTGGGCGGGACTACGAGCAGTACTTC. This sequence encodes CSVGEGGRDYEQYF.